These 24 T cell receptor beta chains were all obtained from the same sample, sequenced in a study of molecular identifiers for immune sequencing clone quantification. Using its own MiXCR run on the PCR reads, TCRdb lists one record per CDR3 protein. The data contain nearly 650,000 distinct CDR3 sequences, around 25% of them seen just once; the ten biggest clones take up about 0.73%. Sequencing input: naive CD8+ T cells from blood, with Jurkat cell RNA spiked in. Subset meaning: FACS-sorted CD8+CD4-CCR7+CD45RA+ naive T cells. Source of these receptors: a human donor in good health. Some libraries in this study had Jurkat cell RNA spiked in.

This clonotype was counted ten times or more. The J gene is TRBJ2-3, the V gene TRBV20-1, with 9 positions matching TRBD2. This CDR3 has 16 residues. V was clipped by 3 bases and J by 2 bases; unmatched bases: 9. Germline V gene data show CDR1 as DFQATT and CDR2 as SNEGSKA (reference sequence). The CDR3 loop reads CSARREVAGATDTQYF. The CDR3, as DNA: TGCAGTGCTAGGAGAGAGGTAGCGGGAGCCACAGATACGCAGTATTTT.

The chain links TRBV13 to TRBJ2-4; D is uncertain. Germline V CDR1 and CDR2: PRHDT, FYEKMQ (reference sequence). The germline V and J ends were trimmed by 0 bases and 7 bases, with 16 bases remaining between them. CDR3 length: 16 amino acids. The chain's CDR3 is CASSLGHGDAINIQYF. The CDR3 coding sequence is TGTGCCAGCAGCTTAGGCCACGGAGATGCCATTAACATTCAGTACTTC.

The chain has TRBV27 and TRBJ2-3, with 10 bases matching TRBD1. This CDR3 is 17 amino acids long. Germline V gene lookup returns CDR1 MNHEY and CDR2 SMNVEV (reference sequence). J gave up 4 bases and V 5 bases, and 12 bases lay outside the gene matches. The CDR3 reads CASSPAGTGVQADTQYF. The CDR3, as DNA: TGTGCCAGCAGTCCAGCCGGGACAGGGGTTCAGGCAGATACGCAGTATTTT.

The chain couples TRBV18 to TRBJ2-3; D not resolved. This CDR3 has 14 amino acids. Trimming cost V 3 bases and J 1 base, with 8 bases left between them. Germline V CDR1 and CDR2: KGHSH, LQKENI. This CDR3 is CASSPTEGTDTQYF. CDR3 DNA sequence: TGTGCCAGCTCACCGACGGAAGGCACAGATACGCAGTATTTT.

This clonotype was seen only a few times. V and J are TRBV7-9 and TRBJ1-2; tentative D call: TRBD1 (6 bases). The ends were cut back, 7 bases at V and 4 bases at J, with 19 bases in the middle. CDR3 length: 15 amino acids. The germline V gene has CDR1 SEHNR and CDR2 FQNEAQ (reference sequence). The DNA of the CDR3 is TGTGCCAGCACCACTGAGATTGACAGGATCTATGGCTACACCTTC. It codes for CASTTEIDRIYGYTF.

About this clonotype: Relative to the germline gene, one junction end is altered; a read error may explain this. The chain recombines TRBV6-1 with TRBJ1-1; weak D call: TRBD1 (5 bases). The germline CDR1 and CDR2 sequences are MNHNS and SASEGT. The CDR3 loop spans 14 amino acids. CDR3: CASSGREKNTEVFF. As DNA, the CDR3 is TGTGCCAGCAGTGGCAGGGAGAAGAACACTGAAGTTTTCTTT.

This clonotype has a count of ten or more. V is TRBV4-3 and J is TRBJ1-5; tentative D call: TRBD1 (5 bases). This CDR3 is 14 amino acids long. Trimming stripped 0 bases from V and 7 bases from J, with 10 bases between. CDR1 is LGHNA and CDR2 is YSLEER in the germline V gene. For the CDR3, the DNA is TGCGCCAGCAGCCAAGAGGGGGGAGGGCAGCCCCAGCATTTT. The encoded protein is CASSQEGGGQPQHF.

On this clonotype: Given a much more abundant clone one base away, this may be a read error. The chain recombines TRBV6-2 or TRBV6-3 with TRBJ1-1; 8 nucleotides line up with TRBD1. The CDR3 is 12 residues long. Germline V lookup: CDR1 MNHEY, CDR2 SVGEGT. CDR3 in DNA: TGTGCCAGCAGCCTGACAGGGGCTGAAGCTTCCTTT. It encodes CASSLTGAEASF.

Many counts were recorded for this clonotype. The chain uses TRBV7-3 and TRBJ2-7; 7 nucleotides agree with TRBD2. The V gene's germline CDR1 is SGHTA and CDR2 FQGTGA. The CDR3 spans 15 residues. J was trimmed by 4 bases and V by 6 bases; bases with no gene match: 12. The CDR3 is CASRGPGLRVYEQYF. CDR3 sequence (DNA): TGTGCCAGCAGGGGTCCGGGACTAAGGGTGTACGAGCAGTACTTC.

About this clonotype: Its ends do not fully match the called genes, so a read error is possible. CDR3 loop: CASSPQGQGANGLTF. The CDR3 DNA sequence: TGTGCCAGCAGTCCCCAGGGACAGGGGGCCAACGGCCTGACTTTC. The J gene is TRBJ2-6, the V gene TRBV9; 12 bases line up with TRBD1. The length of the CDR3 is 15 residues. Germline-derived CDR1 and CDR2 are SGDLS and YYNGEE.

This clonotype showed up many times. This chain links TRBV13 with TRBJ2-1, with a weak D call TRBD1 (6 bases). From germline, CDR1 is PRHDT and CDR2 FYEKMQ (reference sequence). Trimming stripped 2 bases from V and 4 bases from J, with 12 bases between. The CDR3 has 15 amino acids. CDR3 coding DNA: TGTGCCAGCAGCTTAAGGGGGAACCCTTACAATGAGCAGTTCTTC. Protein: CASSLRGNPYNEQFF.

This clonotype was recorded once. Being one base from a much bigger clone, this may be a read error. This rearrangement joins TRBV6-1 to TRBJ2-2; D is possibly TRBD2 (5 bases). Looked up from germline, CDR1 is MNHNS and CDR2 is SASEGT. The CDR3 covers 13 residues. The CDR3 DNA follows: TGTGCCAGCAGTGAAGGGAACACCGGGGAGCTGGTTTTT. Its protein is CASSEGNTGELVF.

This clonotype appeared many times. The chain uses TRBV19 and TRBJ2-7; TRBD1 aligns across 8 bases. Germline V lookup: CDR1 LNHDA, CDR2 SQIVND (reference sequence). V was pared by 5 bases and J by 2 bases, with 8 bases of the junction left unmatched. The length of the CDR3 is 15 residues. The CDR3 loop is CASSANGQGTYEQYF. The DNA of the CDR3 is TGTGCCAGTAGTGCAAACGGACAGGGCACCTACGAGCAGTACTTC.

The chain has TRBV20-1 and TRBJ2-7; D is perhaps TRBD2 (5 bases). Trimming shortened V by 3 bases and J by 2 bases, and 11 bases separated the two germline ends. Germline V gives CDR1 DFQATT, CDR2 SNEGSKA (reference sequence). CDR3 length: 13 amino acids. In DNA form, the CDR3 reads TGCAGTGCTAGTTTCGGGAACCCCTACGAGCAGTACTTC. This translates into CSASFGNPYEQYF.

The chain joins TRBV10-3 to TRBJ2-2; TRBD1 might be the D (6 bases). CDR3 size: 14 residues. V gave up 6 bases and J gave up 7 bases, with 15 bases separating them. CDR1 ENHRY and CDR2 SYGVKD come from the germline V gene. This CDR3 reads CAIRDSGVLGELFF. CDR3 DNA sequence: TGTGCCATCAGGGATTCAGGGGTCCTCGGGGAGCTGTTTTTT.

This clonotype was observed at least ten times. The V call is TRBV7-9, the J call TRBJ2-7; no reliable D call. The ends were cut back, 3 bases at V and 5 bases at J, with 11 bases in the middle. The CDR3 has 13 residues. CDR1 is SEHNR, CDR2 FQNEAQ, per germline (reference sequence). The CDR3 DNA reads TGTGCCAGCAGCTTGGCTGTACGGAACGAGCAGTACTTC. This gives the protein CASSLAVRNEQYF.

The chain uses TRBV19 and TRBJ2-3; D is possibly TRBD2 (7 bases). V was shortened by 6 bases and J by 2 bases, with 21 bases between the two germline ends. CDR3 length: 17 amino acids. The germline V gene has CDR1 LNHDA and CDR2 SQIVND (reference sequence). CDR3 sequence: CASSLSSGDYSTDTQYF. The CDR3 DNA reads TGTGCCAGTAGCCTATCCTCAGGGGACTATTCCACAGATACGCAGTATTTT.

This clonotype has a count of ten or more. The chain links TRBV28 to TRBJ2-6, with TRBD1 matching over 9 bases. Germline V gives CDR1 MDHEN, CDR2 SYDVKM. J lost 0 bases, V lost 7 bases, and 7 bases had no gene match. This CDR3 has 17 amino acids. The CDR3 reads CASNSGTGHSGANVLTF. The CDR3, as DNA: TGTGCCAGCAACTCCGGGACAGGGCACTCTGGGGCCAACGTCCTGACTTTC. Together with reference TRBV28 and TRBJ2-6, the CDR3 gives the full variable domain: DVKVTQSSRYLVKRTGEKVFLECVQDMDHENMFWYRQDPGLGLRLIYFSYDVKMKEKGDIPEGYSVSREKKERFSLILESASTNQTSMYLCASNSGTGHSGANVLTFGAGSRLTVL.

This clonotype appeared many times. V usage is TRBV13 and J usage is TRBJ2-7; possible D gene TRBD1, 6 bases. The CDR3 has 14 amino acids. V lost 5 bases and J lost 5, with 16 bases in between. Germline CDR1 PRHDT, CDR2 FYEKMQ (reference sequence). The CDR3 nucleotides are TGTGCCAGCAGCCGAGGAACAGGGATCCACGAGCAGTACTTC. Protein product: CASSRGTGIHEQYF.

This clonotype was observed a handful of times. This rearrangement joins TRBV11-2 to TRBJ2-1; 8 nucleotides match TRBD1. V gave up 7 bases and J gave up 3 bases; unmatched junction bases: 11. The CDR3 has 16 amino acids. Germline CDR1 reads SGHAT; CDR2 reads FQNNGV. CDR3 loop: CASTQGRTGNYNEQFF. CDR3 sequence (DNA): TGTGCCAGCACCCAGGGACGGACAGGGAACTACAATGAGCAGTTCTTC.

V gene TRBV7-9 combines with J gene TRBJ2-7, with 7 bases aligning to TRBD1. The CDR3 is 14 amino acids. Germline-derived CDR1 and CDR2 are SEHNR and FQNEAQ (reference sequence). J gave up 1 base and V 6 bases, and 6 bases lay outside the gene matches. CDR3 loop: CASSMTGTSYEQYF. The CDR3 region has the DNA TGTGCCAGCAGTATGACAGGGACGTCCTACGAGCAGTACTTC.

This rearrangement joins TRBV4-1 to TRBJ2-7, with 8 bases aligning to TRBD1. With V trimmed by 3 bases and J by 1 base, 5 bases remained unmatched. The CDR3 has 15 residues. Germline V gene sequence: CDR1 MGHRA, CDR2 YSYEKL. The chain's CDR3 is CASSHNRGESYEQYF. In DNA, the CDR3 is TGCGCCAGCAGCCACAACAGGGGGGAATCCTACGAGCAGTACTTC.

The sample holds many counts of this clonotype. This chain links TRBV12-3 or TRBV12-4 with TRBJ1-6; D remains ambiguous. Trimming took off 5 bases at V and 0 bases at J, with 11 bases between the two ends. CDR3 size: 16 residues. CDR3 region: CASSPSMSSYNSPLHF. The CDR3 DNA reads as TGTGCCAGCAGTCCCTCCATGAGCTCCTATAATTCACCCCTCCACTTT.

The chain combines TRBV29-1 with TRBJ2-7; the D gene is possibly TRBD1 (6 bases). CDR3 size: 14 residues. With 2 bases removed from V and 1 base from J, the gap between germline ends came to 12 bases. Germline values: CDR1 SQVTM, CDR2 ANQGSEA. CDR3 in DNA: TGCAGCGTTGAAACGAGGGGGATTTCCTACGAGCAGTACTTC. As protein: CSVETRGISYEQYF.